These 14 T cell receptor beta chains share one sample of origin, sequenced in a study of CD4+ T cells in melanoma (dated by TCRdb to about 2022). Library creation used the immunoSEQ multiplex PCR assay. TCRdb carries this immuneACCESS record with in-frame sequences only. Its versions omit some clonotypes, under half of them owing to an unresolved V gene in the studies checked, with the rest unexplained. This sample comprises some 21,000 clones, about 80% of them detected only once. In total, the top ten clones hold around 3.6% of the sample. Sequencing was performed on cells from a culture (not recorded whether cultured in vitro). The receptors come from a human donor with melanoma.

V usage is TRBV7-8 and J usage is TRBJ1-2; no definite D call. CDR1 is SGHVS, CDR2 FQNEAQ, per germline. The CDR3 has 17 amino acids. Trimming removed 4 bases at V and 0 bases at J, with 18 bases between. The chain's CDR3 is CASSSRSAGPTNYGYTF. CDR3 nucleotides: TGTGCCAGCAGCTCTCGGTCTGCGGGCCCCACTAACTATGGCTACACCTTC.

The chain combines TRBV7-3 with TRBJ1-2, with TRBD1 matching over 10 bases. CDR3 length: 14 residues. Trimming took 3 bases from V and 7 from J; bases not matched to a gene: 5. Germline CDR1 SGHTA, CDR2 FQGTGA. The CDR3 DNA sequence: TGTGCCAGCAGCTTGGGACAGGGGATAGGTGGCTACACCTTC. This translates into CASSLGQGIGGYTF.

The V gene is TRBV5-4, the J gene TRBJ2-2; 12 nucleotides line up with TRBD1. The germline gives CDR1 SGHNT, CDR2 YYREEE (reference sequence). V dropped 5 bases and J dropped 1; count of bases not matched to a gene: 6. The CDR3 contains 17 residues. CDR3 DNA sequence: TGTGCCAGCAGTTCGGGACAGGGGGCGTTGAACACCGGGGAGCTGTTTTTT. It codes for CASSSGQGALNTGELFF. Together with reference TRBV5-4 and TRBJ2-2, the CDR3 gives the full variable domain: ETGVTQSPTHLIKTRGQQVTLRCSSQSGHNTVSWYQQALGQGPQFIFQYYREEENGRGNFPPRFSGLQFPNYSSELNVNALELDDSALYLCASSSGQGALNTGELFFGEGSRLTVL.

The chain has TRBV19 and TRBJ1-5; maybe TRBD1 (6 bases). The germline gives CDR1 LNHDA, CDR2 SQIVND (reference sequence). The CDR3 is 16 residues long. Trimming cost V 10 bases and J 6 bases, with 25 bases left between them. The CDR3 bases are TGTGCCACCAAAAAGGTGGCTCAGGGGTCTGCTCAGCCCCAGCATTTT. Protein product: CATKKVAQGSAQPQHF.

The chain recombines TRBV11-2 with TRBJ1-6; D gene ambiguous. Germline values: CDR1 SGHAT, CDR2 FQNNGV. The CDR3 has 13 residues. Between the trimmed V and J ends, which lost 6 bases and 6 bases, there was a span of 9 bases. The CDR3 region has the DNA TGTGCCAGCAGAGGAGAATTTAATTCACCCCTCCACTTT. Its protein product is CASRGEFNSPLHF.

The V and J genes are TRBV11-3 and TRBJ2-5, with 12 bases identical to TRBD2. Unmatched junction bases numbered 11, after V lost 4 bases and J lost 5 bases. Germline V gene lookup returns CDR1 SGHNT and CDR2 YENEEA. The CDR3 is 17 residues long. The CDR3 nucleotides are TGTGCCAGCAGCTCGAGGGTACTAGCGGGGGGCTGGGAGACCCAGTACTTC. Its translation: CASSSRVLAGGWETQYF.

This chain connects TRBV18 to TRBJ2-5; D unresolved. V was shortened by 4 bases and J by 4 bases, with 7 bases between the two germline ends. The CDR3 is 12 amino acids. The germline CDR1 and CDR2 sequences are KGHSH and LQKENI. The CDR3 sequence: CASSRTLETQYF. CDR3 nucleotide sequence: TGTGCCAGCTCACGTACCCTAGAGACCCAGTACTTC.

There are a few counts of this clone. This chain uses TRBV29-1 with TRBJ2-5; 7 bases are a match to TRBD1. The CDR3 spans 11 residues. The J segment lost 5 bases and the V segment lost 4 bases, leaving 1 base of the junction unmatched. CDR1 and CDR2 from the germline V gene are SQVTM and ANQGSEA. CDR3 sequence reads: CSVATGETQYF. The CDR3 DNA follows: TGCAGCGTTGCGACAGGGGAGACCCAGTACTTC.

V and J are TRBV7-8 and TRBJ2-2, with TRBD2 matching 8 bases. Germline-derived CDR1 and CDR2 are SGHVS and FQNEAQ. This CDR3 region has 15 residues. Trimming took 0 bases from V and 7 from J; bases not matched to a gene: 4. In nucleotides, the CDR3 is TGTGCCAGCAGCTTAGCGCTAGCGGGTATCGGGGAGCTGTTTTTT. Amino acids: CASSLALAGIGELFF.

The rearrangement uses TRBV5-1 and TRBJ2-2; D is unresolved. V lost 2 bases and J 6 bases, leaving 8 bases between the germline ends. This CDR3 contains 13 residues. Per germline, CDR1 SGHRS and CDR2 YFSETQ. CDR3 residues: CASSFRLAGELFF. In DNA form, the CDR3 reads TGCGCCAGCAGCTTCCGGTTAGCCGGGGAGCTGTTTTTT.

This clone came up once. V and J are TRBV9 and TRBJ1-5; D call uncertain. Trimming took off 0 bases at V and 6 bases at J, with 10 bases between the two ends. The germline V gene has CDR1 SGDLS and CDR2 YYNGEE. This CDR3 region has 14 residues. CDR3 DNA: TGTGCCAGCAGCGTAGCTCCATCGGGTCAGCCCCAGCATTTT. Protein: CASSVAPSGQPQHF.

The J gene is TRBJ1-3, the V gene TRBV5-6, with 8 nucleotides matching TRBD1. The CDR3 spans 18 residues. Looked up from germline, CDR1 is SGHDT and CDR2 is YYEEEE. V lost 4 bases and J lost 0; bases outside the gene matches: 12. The DNA for the CDR3 is TGTGCCAGCAGCCATAGAAACAGACAGGGGTTCTCTGGAAACACCATATATTTT. This codes for CASSHRNRQGFSGNTIYF.

The chain combines TRBV30 with TRBJ2-2; maybe TRBD2 (6 bases). V was trimmed by 3 bases and J by 6 bases, leaving 20 bases between them. The CDR3 length is 16 residues. Germline CDR1 reads GTSNPN; CDR2 reads SVGIG (reference sequence). The CDR3 nucleotides read TGTGCCTGGAGCCGACCTGGGGGGTTAGGCGCCGGGGAGCTGTTTTTT. Amino acids: CAWSRPGGLGAGELFF.

The rearrangement links TRBV6-6 to TRBJ1-5; D is ambiguous. V was shortened by 4 bases and J by 5 bases, with 15 bases between the two germline ends. The CDR3 runs to 15 residues. CDR1 is MNHNY, CDR2 SVGAGI, per germline (reference sequence). The CDR3 protein is CASSSGGYSDQPQHF. Here the CDR3 DNA reads TGTGCCAGCAGTTCCGGAGGTTATAGTGATCAGCCCCAGCATTTT.